The present entry profiles one T cell receptor beta chain with its context. What it recognizes is unknown. TCRdb's copy holds only in-frame clones and misses some; the assay was immunoSEQ multiplex PCR. The table shows fewer than 1.8 million clones, with 98% to 99% occurring only once. The data are from a study of shared clonotypes between healthy human individuals. Broader study findings: Non-shared clonotypes had lower generation probabilities than those shared by all four donors.

The CDR3 extends over 15 amino acids. Trimming left V 4 bases short and J 3 bases short, with 16 bases between. Germline V lookup: CDR1 SGHNT, CDR2 YYREEE (reference sequence). This chain links TRBV5-4 with TRBJ1-1; D is unresolved. The sample was naive CD4+ T cells sorted from blood. Subset reported: CD45RA+ positively selected. The clonotype originates from a man between 25 and 39 years old in good health. The CDR3: CASSRERVGDTEAFF. The CDR3 nucleotides are TGTGCCAGCAGCAGGGAAAGGGTCGGGGACACTGAAGCTTTCTTT. Drawing the rest from reference TRBV5-4 and TRBJ1-1, the complete variable domain is ETGVTQSPTHLIKTRGQQVTLRCSSQSGHNTVSWYQQALGQGPQFIFQYYREEENGRGNFPPRFSGLQFPNYSSELNVNALELDDSALYLCASSRERVGDTEAFFGQGTRLTVV.